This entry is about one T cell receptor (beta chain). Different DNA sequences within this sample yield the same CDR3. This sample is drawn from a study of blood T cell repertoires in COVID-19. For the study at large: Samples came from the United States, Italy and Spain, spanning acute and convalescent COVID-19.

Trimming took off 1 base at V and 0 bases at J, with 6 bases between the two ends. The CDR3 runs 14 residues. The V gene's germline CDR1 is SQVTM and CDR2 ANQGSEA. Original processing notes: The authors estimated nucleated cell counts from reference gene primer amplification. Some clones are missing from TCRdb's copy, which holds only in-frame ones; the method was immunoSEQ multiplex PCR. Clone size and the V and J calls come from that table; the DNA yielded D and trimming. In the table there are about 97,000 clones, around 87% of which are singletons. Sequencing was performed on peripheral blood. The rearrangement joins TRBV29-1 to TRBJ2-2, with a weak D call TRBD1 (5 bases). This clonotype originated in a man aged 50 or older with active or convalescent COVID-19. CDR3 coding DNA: TGCAGCGTTGAAGGGGGCTCGAACACCGGGGAGCTGTTTTTT. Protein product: CSVEGGSNTGELFF.